The T cell receptor (beta chain) described here comes from a study of CD4 T cells in relation to SARS-CoV-2 and coronaviruses. About the study: Crossreactive spike epitopes shared across donors were mapped to their HLA restriction. The study, taken as a whole, reports: Each donor contributed either pre-pandemic or post-infection samples, not both.

Before the COVID-19 pandemic, during about 2011-2019, CD4+ T cells were taken from unexposed donors. Naive and memory CD4+ T cells were separated from cryopreserved PBMCs. Germline CDR1 is SGHVS and CDR2 is FNYEAQ. The CDR3 has 18 residues. With V trimmed by 5 bases and J by 0 bases, 6 bases remained unmatched. Naive and memory CD4+ T cell DNA was deep-sequenced without culture. TCRdb's copy holds only in-frame clones and misses some; the assay was immunoSEQ multiplex PCR. Among tens of thousands of clones listed, about 95% were seen once. In this sample, this clone turned up a few times. Its antigen remains unknown.

The sequence derives from a human donor in good health. This chain links TRBV7-6 with TRBJ2-2; TRBD2 aligns across 13 bases. Sequenced material: naive CD4+ T cells from PBMCs. Subset in this sample: naive CD4+ T cells isolated by negative enrichment. CDR3 in amino acids: CASSPGTSGTANTGELFF. The CDR3 DNA reads TGTGCCAGCAGCCCCGGGACTAGCGGGACGGCGAACACCGGGGAGCTGTTTTTT.